This entry lists 4 T cell receptor beta chains sequenced from one sample in a study of blood T cell repertoires in COVID-19. Sequenced by immunoSEQ multiplex PCR; TCRdb stores in-frame clones only, minus some. The sample has 140,000 to 150,000 clones, about 90% seen once; the top ten hold about two fifths. The sample was peripheral blood. Receptors originate from a man aged 45-60 years who had recovered from COVID-19.

This chain links TRBV12-5 with TRBJ2-3; 7 positions agree with TRBD1. The V segment lost 4 bases and the J segment 3 bases; nucleotides outside the gene matches: 7. Per germline, CDR1 LGHNT and CDR2 FRNRAP. The CDR3 has 15 residues. The CDR3: CASGSDRSWTDTQYF. DNA for the CDR3: TGTGCTAGTGGTTCGGACAGGAGTTGGACAGATACGCAGTATTTT.

V gene TRBV18 combines with J gene TRBJ1-3, with TRBD1 matching over 12 bases. This CDR3 comprises 20 residues. The V gene's germline CDR1 is KGHSH and CDR2 LQKENI. V lost 2 bases, J lost 1 base, and 12 bases stayed unmatched. This CDR3 is CASSPNSGTGGAFSGNTIYF. DNA for the CDR3: TGTGCCAGCTCACCAAATTCCGGGACAGGGGGCGCTTTTTCTGGAAACACCATATATTTT.

The chain recombines TRBV6-5 with TRBJ1-1; D possibly corresponds to TRBD1 (5 bases). There are 14 residues in the CDR3. V was shortened by 6 bases and J by 2 bases, with 13 bases between the two germline ends. Germline CDR1 reads MNHEY; CDR2 reads SVGAGI. The CDR3 nucleotides read TGTGCCAGCAGCCGGGTGGGGGGTAACACTGAAGCTTTCTTT. Encoded protein: CASSRVGGNTEAFF.

The chain is built from TRBV19 and TRBJ2-1; no clear D. Germline V gene data show CDR1 as LNHDA and CDR2 as SQIVND (reference sequence). The CDR3 extends over 11 amino acids. Trimming removed 5 bases at V and 7 bases at J, with 6 bases between. CDR3 loop: CASSWANEQFF. The CDR3 bases are TGTGCCAGTAGTTGGGCGAATGAGCAGTTCTTC.